A selection of T cell receptor beta chains follows, all from one sample in a study of T cell changes during pregnancy in multiple sclerosis. The data were produced by immunoSEQ multiplex PCR, yet TCRdb's version contains in-frame clones alone and is incomplete. Of approximately 41,000 clones listed, almost 95% are singletons. The sequencing here drew on CD8+ T cells from peripheral blood mononuclear cells, taken in the third trimester of pregnancy. Every receptor here comes from a female donor with multiple sclerosis, enrolled in a pregnancy study. Both conserved end residues are part of each CDR3. A D gene is named only where the DNA matches it firmly.

J gene | V gene | CDR3 length | D gene | CDR3 protein | CDR3 DNA
TRBJ1-1 | TRBV28 | 14 | TRBD1 | CASSFGQGGTEAFF | TGTGCCAGCAGTTTTGGACAGGGGGGCACTGAAGCTTTCTTT
TRBJ2-7 | TRBV15 | 14 | TRBD2 | CATSRSVYRDYQHF | TGTGCCACCAGCAGATCCGTTTACCGGGACTACCAGCACTTC
TRBJ2-3 | TRBV4-1 | 16 | - | CASSQEEKTSTDTQYF | TGCGCCAGCAGCCAAGAAGAAAAGACTAGCACAGATACGCAGTATTTT
TRBJ2-7 | TRBV27 | 13 | TRBD2 | CASTRGRGYEQYF | TGTGCCAGCACCCGAGGGAGGGGCTACGAGCAGTACTTC
TRBJ2-7 | TRBV27 | 15 | - | CASSPMWGVNYEQYF | TGTGCCAGCAGTCCTATGTGGGGGGTGAACTACGAGCAGTACTTC
TRBJ2-7 | TRBV19 | 15 | TRBD2 | CASKTRSGSWNEQYF | TGTGCCAGTAAAACTCGAAGCGGGAGCTGGAACGAGCAGTACTTC
TRBJ1-5 | TRBV7-8 | 16 | TRBD1 | CASSPPEGAVRQPQHF | TGTGCCAGCAGCCCACCGGAGGGGGCAGTACGTCAGCCCCAGCATTTT
TRBJ2-7 | TRBV4-1 | 16 | TRBD2 | CASSLRAGDASYEQYF | TGCGCCAGCAGCCTTAGAGCGGGAGACGCCTCCTACGAGCAGTACTTC
TRBJ2-7 | TRBV28 | 17 | TRBD2 | CASSLNRMTSVTYEQYF | TGTGCCAGCAGTTTAAACAGGATGACTAGCGTAACCTACGAGCAGTACTTC
TRBJ1-1 | TRBV19 | 12 | - | CASIGSYTEAFF | TGTGCCAGTATCGGGTCCTACACTGAAGCTTTCTTT
TRBJ1-5 | TRBV6-1 | 15 | - | CASSELQGEGQPQHF | TGTGCCAGCAGTGAACTACAGGGAGAGGGGCAGCCCCAGCATTTT
TRBJ2-3 | TRBV4-2 | 16 | - | CASSQEEGTSADTQYF | TGTGCCAGCAGCCAAGAAGAGGGGACTTCAGCAGATACGCAGTATTTT
TRBJ2-1 | TRBV28 | 14 | TRBD2 | CASSLRREPNEQFF | TGTGCCAGCAGTTTACGGCGGGAGCCGAATGAGCAGTTCTTC
TRBJ2-3 | TRBV7-8 | 15 | - | CASSLSRPPTDTQYF | TGTGCCAGCAGCTTATCCAGGCCCCCCACAGATACGCAGTATTTT
TRBJ1-2 | TRBV29-1 | 13 | TRBD1 | CSVRDSYNYGYTF | TGCAGCGTTAGGGACAGTTACAACTATGGCTACACCTTC
TRBJ2-5 | TRBV5-1 | 17 | TRBD2 | CASSPGGRKISQETQYF | TGCGCCAGCAGCCCGGGGGGGAGGAAGATTTCCCAAGAGACCCAGTACTTC
TRBJ2-7 | TRBV19 | 15 | TRBD2 | CASSSSGRASYEQYF | TGTGCCAGTAGTAGCAGCGGGAGGGCTTCCTACGAGCAGTACTTC